This TCR beta chain was retrieved from a study of early T cells in non-severe SARS-CoV-2 infection (dated by TCRdb to the early 2020s). Study-wide context: Because TCR sequencing relied on bulk RNA taken from unsorted whole blood, pairing of alpha and beta chains was not possible. Broad study findings and their caveats: Matching against VDJdb was skewed toward anti-spike CD8 responses, likely underestimated virus-specific expansions, and missed private and CD4 specificities.

The library was obtained by 5' RACE. The reads were generated on a NextSeq 500. To correct for sequencing error and PCR bias, the TCR library protocol tagged individual cDNA molecules with unique molecular identifiers. Both TCR alpha and beta chains were sequenced, and tight co-correlation was observed between alpha and beta sequence abundances in each sample. The study's processing was this. Decombinator V4 was used to annotate TCR sequences for V gene, J gene and CDR3. Expanded TCRs were defined as changing significantly between any two time points under a Poisson model with p below 0.0001. Abundances of TCRs were expressed as counts per million after normalisation to the total number of TCRs sequenced in each sample. MAIT TCRs were defined by TRAV1-2 paired with TRAJ12, TRAJ20 or TRAJ33, and iNKT TCRs by TRAV10 paired with TRAJ18. VDJdb, accessed 1 November 2021, was searched for CMV, EBV and SARS-CoV-2 annotated TCRs, excluding TCRs annotated for multiple antigens. The public reads were reprocessed in TCRdb via fastp at Q25 and MiXCR, keeping in-frame beta chains. Rows are combined by CDR3 protein, so each entry shows the most common genes and DNA. TCRdb, rather than the study authors, made the V and J calls. For this sample there are 25,000 to 35,000 distinct CDR3 sequences; roughly 5.4% appear just once. Together, the top ten hold 3.5% of the sample.

This was a case-control study nested in a cohort of healthcare workers in London, UK, who had nasopharyngeal swab PCR tests and blood samples taken every week. Healthcare workers were recruited during the week of the UK lockdown, between 23 and 31 March 2020, and followed weekly for up to about 16 weeks. V was cut back by 2 bases and J by 4 bases, leaving a gap of 26 bases between them. The CDR3 contains 19 residues, cysteine and phenylalanine counted. The read is trimmed to its CDR3 DNA, 57 bases read in frame from base 1. This clonotype was detected many times. Its antigen has not been determined. No much larger clone is present one base from it, and per-base qualities are unavailable.

This TCR came from an adult who was a healthcare worker with PCR-confirmed SARS-CoV-2 infection or an uninfected control (not recorded which). Sequenced: whole blood. The V and J genes are TRBV6-7 and TRBJ1-2; the D gene cannot be resolved reliably. TRBV6-7 is noted as an ORF with a role that remains uncertain. The nucleotide sequence reads TGTGCCAGCAGTTACGGTCCCTTTCGTGGCAGGAGGCTGGTCTATGGCTACACCTTC. It translates to CASSYGPFRGRRLVYGYTF.